The clone carrying this T cell receptor beta chain has only one observation. TCRdb itself ran the RT-PCR reads through MiXCR, one entry per CDR3 protein. Among thousands of distinct CDR3 sequences listed, around a third were seen once. Germline CDR1 and CDR2: SQVTM and ANQGSEA. The trim removed 5 bases at V and 7 bases at J, leaving 6 bases unmatched. This CDR3 has 13 amino acids. The sequence was collected from a female donor with primary Sjogren's syndrome. The chain recombines TRBV29-1 with TRBJ2-1, with 9 positions matching TRBD2. The material sequenced was memory CD4+ T cells from salivary gland. CDR3 in DNA: TGCAGCGTTATTCTAGCGGGGCAAAATGAGCAGTTCTTC. It encodes CSVILAGQNEQFF.